This T cell receptor (beta chain) was recovered during a study of blood T cell repertoires in COVID-19. Authors' data handling: Estimated nucleated cell counts came from reference gene primer amplification. Profiling relied on immunoSEQ multiplex PCR, and the TCRdb table lists in-frame clones only, not all of them. From that table come the V and J calls and clone size; the DNA was used to work out D and trimming. Of fewer than 45,000 clones in the sample, 87% are singletons; the top ten hold about 9.5%. The V end was cut by 4 bases, the J end by 0 bases, with 11 bases between. CDR3 length equals 14 residues. Looked up from germline, CDR1 is SGHRS and CDR2 is YFSETQ.

Material for sequencing was peripheral blood. The chain combines TRBV5-1 with TRBJ2-7, with D hard to call. The clonotype was recovered from an elderly man with active COVID-19. The CDR3 region has the DNA TGCGCCAGCAGCCCTCGGAGCGCCTCCTACGAGCAGTACTTC. Amino acids: CASSPRSASYEQYF. The variable domain in full, with the rest retrieved from reference TRBV5-1 and TRBJ2-7, is KAGVTQTPRYLIKTRGQQVTLSCSPISGHRSVSWYQQTPGQGLQFLFEYFSETQRNKGNFPGRFSGRQFSNSRSEMNVSTLELGDSALYLCASSPRSASYEQYFGPGTRLTVT.